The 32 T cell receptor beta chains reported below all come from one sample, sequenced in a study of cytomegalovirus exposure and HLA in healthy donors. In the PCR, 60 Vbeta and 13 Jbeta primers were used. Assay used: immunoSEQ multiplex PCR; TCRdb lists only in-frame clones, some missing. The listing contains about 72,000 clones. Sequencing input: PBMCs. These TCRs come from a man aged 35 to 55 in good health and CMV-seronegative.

CDR3 protein: CSVGGGDRPGNEQYF. The CDR3 DNA reads TGCAGCGTTGGGGGTGGGGACAGACCGGGAAACGAGCAGTACTTC. The V and J genes are TRBV29-1 and TRBJ2-7; TRBD1 agrees at 7 bases. Germline V gives CDR1 SQVTM, CDR2 ANQGSEA. V was clipped by 4 bases and J by 5 bases; unmatched bases: 14. This CDR3 comprises 15 residues.

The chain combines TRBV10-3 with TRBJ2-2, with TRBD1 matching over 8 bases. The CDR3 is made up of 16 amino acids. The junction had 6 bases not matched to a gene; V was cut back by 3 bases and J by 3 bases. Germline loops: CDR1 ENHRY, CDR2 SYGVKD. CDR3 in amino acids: CAISDGQGLDTGELFF. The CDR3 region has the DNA TGTGCCATCAGTGACGGACAGGGATTGGACACCGGGGAGCTGTTTTTT.

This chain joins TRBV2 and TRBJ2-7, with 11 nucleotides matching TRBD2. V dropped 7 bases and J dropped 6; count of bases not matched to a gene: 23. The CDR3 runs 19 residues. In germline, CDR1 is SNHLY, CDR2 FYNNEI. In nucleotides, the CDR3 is TGTGCCAGCACCGGAAAGGCTAGCGGGGGGCTTTCCCTTGGCGGCGAGCAGTACTTC. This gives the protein CASTGKASGGLSLGGEQYF.

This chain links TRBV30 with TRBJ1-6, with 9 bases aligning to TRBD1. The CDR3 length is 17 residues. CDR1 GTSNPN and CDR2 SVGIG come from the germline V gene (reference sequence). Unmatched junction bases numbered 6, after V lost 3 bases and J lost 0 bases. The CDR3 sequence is CAWRGQGSGSYNSPLHF. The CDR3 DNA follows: TGTGCCTGGAGGGGACAGGGATCGGGCTCCTATAATTCACCCCTCCACTTT.

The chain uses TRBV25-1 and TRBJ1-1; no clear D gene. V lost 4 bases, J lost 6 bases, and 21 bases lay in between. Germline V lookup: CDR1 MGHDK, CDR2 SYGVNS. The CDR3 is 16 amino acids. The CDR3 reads CASSALALEGRAEAFF. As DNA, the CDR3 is TGTGCCAGCAGTGCTTTAGCTTTGGAGGGAAGAGCTGAAGCTTTCTTT.

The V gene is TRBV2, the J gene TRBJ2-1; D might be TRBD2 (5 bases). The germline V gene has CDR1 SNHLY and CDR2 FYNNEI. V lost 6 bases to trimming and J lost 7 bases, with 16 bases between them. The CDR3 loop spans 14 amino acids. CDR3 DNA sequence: TGTGCCAGCAGGACTGTGAGCGGAGTAAATGAGCAGTTCTTC. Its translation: CASRTVSGVNEQFF.

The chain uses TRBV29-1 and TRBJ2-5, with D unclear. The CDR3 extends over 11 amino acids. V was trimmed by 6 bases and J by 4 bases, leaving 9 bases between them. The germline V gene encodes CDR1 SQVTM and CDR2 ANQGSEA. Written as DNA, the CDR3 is TGCAGCGTCGCCATACTAGAGACCCAGTACTTC. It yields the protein CSVAILETQYF.

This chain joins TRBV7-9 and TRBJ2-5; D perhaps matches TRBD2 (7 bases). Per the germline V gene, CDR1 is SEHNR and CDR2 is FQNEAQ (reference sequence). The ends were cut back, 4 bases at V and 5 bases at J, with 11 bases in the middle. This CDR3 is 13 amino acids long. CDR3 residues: CASSWGGGETQYF. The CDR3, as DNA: TGTGCCAGCAGCTGGGGCGGGGGCGAGACCCAGTACTTC.

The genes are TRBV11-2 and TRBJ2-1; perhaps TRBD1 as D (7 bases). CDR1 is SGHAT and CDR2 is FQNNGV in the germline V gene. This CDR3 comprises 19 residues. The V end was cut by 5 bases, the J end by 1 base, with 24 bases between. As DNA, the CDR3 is TGTGCCAGCAGCCTTGGGGGCGGGGTCCGGGACAGATCCTACAATGAGCAGTTCTTC. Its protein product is CASSLGGGVRDRSYNEQFF.

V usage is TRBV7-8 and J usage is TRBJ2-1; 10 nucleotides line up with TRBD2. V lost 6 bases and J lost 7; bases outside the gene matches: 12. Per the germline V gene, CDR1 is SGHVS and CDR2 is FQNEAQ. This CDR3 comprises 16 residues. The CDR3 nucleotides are TGTGCCAGCAGATCCGGGGCTAGCGGGGGCCTTAATGAGCAGTTCTTC. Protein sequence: CASRSGASGGLNEQFF.

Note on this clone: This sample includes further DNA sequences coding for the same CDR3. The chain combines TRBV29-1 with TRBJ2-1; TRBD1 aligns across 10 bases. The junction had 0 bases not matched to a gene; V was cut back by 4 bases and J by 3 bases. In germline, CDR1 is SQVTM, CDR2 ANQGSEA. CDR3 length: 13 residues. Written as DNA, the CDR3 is TGCAGCGTTGGGACAGGGGGCTACAATGAGCAGTTCTTC. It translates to CSVGTGGYNEQFF.

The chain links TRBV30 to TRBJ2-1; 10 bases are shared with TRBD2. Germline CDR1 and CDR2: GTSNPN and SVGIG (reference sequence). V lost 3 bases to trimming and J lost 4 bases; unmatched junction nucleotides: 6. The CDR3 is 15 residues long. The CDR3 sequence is CAWRPLAGQYNEQFF. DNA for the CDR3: TGTGCCTGGAGGCCACTAGCGGGACAATACAATGAGCAGTTCTTC.

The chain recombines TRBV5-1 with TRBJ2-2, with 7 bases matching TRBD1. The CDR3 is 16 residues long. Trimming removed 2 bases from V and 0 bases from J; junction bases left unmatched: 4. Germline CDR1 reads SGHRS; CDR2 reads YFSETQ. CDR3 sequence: CASSLKDRTNTGELFF. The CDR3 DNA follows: TGCGCCAGCAGCTTAAAGGACAGGACGAACACCGGGGAGCTGTTTTTT.

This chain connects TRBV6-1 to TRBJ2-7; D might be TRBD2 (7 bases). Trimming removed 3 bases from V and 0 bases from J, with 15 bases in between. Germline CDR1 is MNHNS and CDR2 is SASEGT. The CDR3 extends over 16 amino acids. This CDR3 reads CASSDIARGRSYEQYF. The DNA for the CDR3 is TGTGCCAGCAGTGATATAGCGCGGGGGCGCTCCTACGAGCAGTACTTC.

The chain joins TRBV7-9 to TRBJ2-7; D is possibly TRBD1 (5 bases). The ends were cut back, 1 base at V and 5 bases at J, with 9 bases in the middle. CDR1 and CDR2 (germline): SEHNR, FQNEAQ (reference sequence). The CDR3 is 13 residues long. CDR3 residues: CASSLGGRDEQYF. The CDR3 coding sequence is TGTGCCAGCAGCTTAGGGGGCCGCGACGAGCAGTACTTC.

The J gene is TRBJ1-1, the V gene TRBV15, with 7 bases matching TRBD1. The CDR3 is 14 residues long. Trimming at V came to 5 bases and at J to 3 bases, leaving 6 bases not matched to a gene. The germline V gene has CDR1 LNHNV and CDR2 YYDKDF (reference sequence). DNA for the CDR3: TGTGCCACCAGCGGGCAGGGACAGTACACTGAAGCTTTCTTT. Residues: CATSGQGQYTEAFF.

CDR3 loop: CASRHDRDRTEAFF. The CDR3 DNA sequence: TGTGCCAGCAGGCACGACAGGGACAGGACTGAAGCTTTCTTT. The gene calls are TRBV6-5 and TRBJ1-1; the match to TRBD1 covers 8 bases. Germline lookup yields CDR1 MNHEY and CDR2 SVGAGI. Trimming cost V 6 bases and J 5 bases; bases outside gene matches: 8. This CDR3 has 14 amino acids.

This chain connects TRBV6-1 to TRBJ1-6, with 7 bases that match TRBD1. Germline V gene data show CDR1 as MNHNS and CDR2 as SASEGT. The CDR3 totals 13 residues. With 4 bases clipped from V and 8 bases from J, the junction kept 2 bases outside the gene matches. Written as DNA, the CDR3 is TGTGCCAGCAGTGTTGACAGGGATTCACCCCTCCACTTT. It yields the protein CASSVDRDSPLHF.

The CDR3 protein is CAFRRGLGGYTF. CDR3 coding DNA: TGTGCTTTCCGCAGGGGGCTCGGTGGCTACACCTTC. This chain links TRBV30 with TRBJ1-2; 8 nucleotides line up with TRBD1. This CDR3 spans 12 amino acids. In germline, CDR1 is GTSNPN, CDR2 SVGIG (reference sequence).

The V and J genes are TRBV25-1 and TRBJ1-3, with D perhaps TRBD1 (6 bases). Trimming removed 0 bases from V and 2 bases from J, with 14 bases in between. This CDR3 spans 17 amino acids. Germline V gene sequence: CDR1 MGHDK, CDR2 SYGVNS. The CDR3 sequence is CASSEYGRGLTGNTIYF. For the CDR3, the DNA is TGTGCCAGCAGTGAATATGGGCGGGGGCTCACTGGAAACACCATATATTTT.

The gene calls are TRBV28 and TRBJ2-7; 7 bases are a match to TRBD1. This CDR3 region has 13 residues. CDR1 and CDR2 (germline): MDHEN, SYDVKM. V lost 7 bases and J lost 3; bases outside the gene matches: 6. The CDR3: CASTRTGRYEQYF. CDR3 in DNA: TGTGCCAGCACAAGGACAGGCCGCTACGAGCAGTACTTC. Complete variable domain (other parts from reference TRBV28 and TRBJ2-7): DVKVTQSSRYLVKRTGEKVFLECVQDMDHENMFWYRQDPGLGLRLIYFSYDVKMKEKGDIPEGYSVSREKKERFSLILESASTNQTSMYLCASTRTGRYEQYFGPGTRLTVT.

CDR3 nucleotides: TGTGCCAGCAGCGTTCGGCTAGCGGGGGGCGTCGATGAGCAGTTCTTC. It codes for CASSVRLAGGVDEQFF. This chain connects TRBV9 to TRBJ2-1, with TRBD2 matching over 11 bases. Germline assignment: CDR1 SGDLS and CDR2 YYNGEE. J was trimmed by 8 bases and V by 2 bases; bases with no gene match: 9. CDR3 size: 16 residues.

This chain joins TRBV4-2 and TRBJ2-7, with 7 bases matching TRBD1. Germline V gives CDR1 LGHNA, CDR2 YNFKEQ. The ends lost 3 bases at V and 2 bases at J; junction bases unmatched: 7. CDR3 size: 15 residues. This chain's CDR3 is CASSHLRDSAYEQYF. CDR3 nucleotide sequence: TGTGCCAGCAGCCACCTCCGGGACAGCGCCTACGAGCAGTACTTC.

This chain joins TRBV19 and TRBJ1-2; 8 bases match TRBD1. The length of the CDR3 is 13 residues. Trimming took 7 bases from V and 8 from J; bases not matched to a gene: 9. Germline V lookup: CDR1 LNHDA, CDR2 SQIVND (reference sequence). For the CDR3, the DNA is TGTGCCAGTAATCGCCAGGGGGCGCGGGGCTACACCTTC. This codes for CASNRQGARGYTF. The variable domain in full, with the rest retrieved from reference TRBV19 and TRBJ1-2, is DGGITQSPKYLFRKEGQNVTLSCEQNLNHDAMYWYRQDPGQGLRLIYYSQIVNDFQKGDIAEGYSVSREKKESFPLTVTSAQKNPTAFYLCASNRQGARGYTFGSGTRLTVV.

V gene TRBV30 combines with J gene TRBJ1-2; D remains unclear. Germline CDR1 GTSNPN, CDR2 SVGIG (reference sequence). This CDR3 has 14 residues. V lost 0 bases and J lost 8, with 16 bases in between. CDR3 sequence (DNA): TGTGCCTGGAGTGTATCCCGGGTCGCGGAAGGCTACACCTTC. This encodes CAWSVSRVAEGYTF.

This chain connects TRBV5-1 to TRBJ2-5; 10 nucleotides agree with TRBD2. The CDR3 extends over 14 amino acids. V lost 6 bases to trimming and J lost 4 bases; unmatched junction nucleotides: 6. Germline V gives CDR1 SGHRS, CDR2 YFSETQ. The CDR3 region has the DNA TGCGCCAGCAAAACTAGCGGGGACGGAGAGACCCAGTACTTC. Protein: CASKTSGDGETQYF.

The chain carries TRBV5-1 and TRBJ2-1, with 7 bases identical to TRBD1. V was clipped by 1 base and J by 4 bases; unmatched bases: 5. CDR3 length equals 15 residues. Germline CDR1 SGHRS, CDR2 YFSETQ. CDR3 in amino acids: CASSLRQGVYNEQFF. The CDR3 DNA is TGCGCCAGCAGCTTGAGGCAGGGGGTGTACAATGAGCAGTTCTTC.

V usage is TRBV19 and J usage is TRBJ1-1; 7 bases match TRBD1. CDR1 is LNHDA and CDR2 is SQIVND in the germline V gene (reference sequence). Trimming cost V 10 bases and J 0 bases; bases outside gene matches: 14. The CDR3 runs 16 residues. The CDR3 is CATPQGPPSMNTEAFF. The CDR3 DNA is TGTGCCACTCCACAGGGGCCGCCGAGTATGAACACTGAAGCTTTCTTT.

The CDR3 bases are TGTGCCATCAGTGATTCGAAGGCGGGGCTTAATCAGCCCCAGCATTTT. As protein: CAISDSKAGLNQPQHF. This chain connects TRBV10-3 to TRBJ1-5; D is possibly TRBD1 (5 bases). Germline CDR1 and CDR2: ENHRY and SYGVKD. V shed 3 bases and J shed 4 bases, with 16 bases lying between them. The CDR3 covers 16 residues.

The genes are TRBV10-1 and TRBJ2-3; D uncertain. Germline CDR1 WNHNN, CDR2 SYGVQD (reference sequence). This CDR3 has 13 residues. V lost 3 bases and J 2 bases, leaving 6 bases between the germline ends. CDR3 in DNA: TGCGCCAGCAGTGACTTACTCACAGATACGCAGTATTTT. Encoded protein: CASSDLLTDTQYF.

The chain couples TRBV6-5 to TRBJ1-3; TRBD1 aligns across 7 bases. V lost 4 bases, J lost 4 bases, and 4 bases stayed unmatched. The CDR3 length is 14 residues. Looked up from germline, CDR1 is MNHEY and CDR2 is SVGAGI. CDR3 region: CASSSPTGGNTIYF. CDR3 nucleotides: TGTGCCAGCAGTTCCCCGACAGGGGGAAACACCATATATTTT.

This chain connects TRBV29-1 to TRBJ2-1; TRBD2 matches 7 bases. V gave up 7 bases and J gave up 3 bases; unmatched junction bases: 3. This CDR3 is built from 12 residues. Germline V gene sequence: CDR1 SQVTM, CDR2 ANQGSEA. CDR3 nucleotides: TGCAGCGCCCGCGGGGGCTACAATGAGCAGTTCTTC. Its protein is CSARGGYNEQFF.